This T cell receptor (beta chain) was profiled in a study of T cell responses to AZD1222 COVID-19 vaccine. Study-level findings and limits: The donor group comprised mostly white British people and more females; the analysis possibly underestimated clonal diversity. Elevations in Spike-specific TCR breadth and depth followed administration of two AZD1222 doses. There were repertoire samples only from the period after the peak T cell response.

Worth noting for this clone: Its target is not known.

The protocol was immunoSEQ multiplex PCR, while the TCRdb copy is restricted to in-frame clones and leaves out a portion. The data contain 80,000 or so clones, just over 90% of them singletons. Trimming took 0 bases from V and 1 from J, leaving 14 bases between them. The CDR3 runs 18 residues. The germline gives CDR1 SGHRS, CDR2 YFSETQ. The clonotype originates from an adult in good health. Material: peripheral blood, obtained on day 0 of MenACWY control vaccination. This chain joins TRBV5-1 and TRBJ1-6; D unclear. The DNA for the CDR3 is TGCGCCAGCAGCTTGGTACAGCGCCAAGAGTCCTATAATTCACCCCTCCACTTT. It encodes CASSLVQRQESYNSPLHF.